This T cell receptor beta chain was sequenced during a study of T-cell reconstitution after alpha-beta-depleted transplantation in children. Preparation of the TCRbeta library was carried out with unique molecular identifiers. TCRdb used MiXCR to reprocess the PCR reads, holding one entry per CDR3 protein. The sample contains under 140,000 distinct CDR3 sequences, about 9.4% of which appear only once. The table lists this clonotype with many counts. CDR3 length equals 13 residues. V was clipped by 6 bases and J by 2 bases, with 9 bases between them. Germline values: CDR1 MNHEY, CDR2 SVGAGI. The source of this sequence is a human donor who donated a stem cell graft to a child with acute lymphoblastic leukemia. The V call is TRBV6-5, the J call TRBJ2-3; the D is unclear. Sequencing used PBMCs from the stem cell graft donor, obtained from the stem cell graft. The DNA for the CDR3 is TGTGCCAGCAGCCGACCGTCCACAGATACGCAGTATTTT. Its protein product is CASSRPSTDTQYF.